The next 28 T cell receptor beta chains were all read from a single sample in a study of T cell repertoires in cytomegalovirus infection. TCRdb independently ran MiXCR on the reads; one entry per CDR3 protein. In the table there are around 740,000 distinct CDR3 sequences, about 40% of which are singletons. The sequencing input was PBMCs. The source of these receptors is a human donor in good health (CMV status not recorded). Some clones in this sample may be carry-over from other donors' samples.

In its sample, this clonotype was seen a few times. This chain connects TRBV27 to TRBJ2-7; D is possibly TRBD1 (6 bases). Germline V gene sequence: CDR1 MNHEY, CDR2 SMNVEV (reference sequence). The CDR3 is 14 residues long. Trimming took 4 bases from V and 0 from J, leaving 10 bases between them. The CDR3 DNA sequence: TGTGCCAGCAGTTACAGGGCAACCTCCTACGAGCAGTACTTC. As protein: CASSYRATSYEQYF.

This chain uses TRBV12-3 or TRBV12-4 with TRBJ1-3; no clear D gene. Trimming removed 4 bases at V and 0 bases at J, with 7 bases between. The CDR3 consists of 14 residues. DNA of the CDR3: TGTGCCAGCAGTTCAGTTGGCTCTGGAAACACCATATATTTT. It codes for CASSSVGSGNTIYF.

This chain connects TRBV14 to TRBJ1-1; 9 bases are shared with TRBD1. The J segment lost 8 bases and the V segment lost 2 bases, leaving 6 bases of the junction unmatched. From germline, CDR1 is SGHDN and CDR2 FVKESK. The CDR3 contains 14 residues. CDR3 in amino acids: CASSQRSGTGEAFF. As DNA, the CDR3 is TGTGCCAGCAGCCAACGTTCCGGGACAGGGGAAGCTTTCTTT.

This clonotype occurred many times. The CDR3 nucleotides are TGTGCCAGCAGCTTAGAATGGGGGTCCTACAATGAGCAGTTCTTC. Protein sequence: CASSLEWGSYNEQFF. The chain employs TRBV7-2 and TRBJ2-1; perhaps D is TRBD1 or TRBD2 (5 bases each). This CDR3 spans 15 amino acids. CDR1 is SGHTA, CDR2 FQGNSA, per germline. The ends were cut back, 1 base at V and 1 base at J, with 8 bases in the middle. Full variable domain (rest looked up from reference TRBV7-2 and TRBJ2-1): GAGVSQSPSNKVTEKGKDVELRCDPISGHTALYWYRQSLGQGLEFLIYFQGNSAPDKSGLPSDRFSAERTGGSVSTLTIQRTQQEDSAVYLCASSLEWGSYNEQFFGPGTRLTVL.

The chain combines TRBV6-6 with TRBJ1-2; TRBD1 is a possible D gene (5 bases). Trimming pared 0 bases from V and 4 bases from J, leaving 12 bases between. This CDR3 spans 15 amino acids. In germline, CDR1 is MNHNY, CDR2 SVGAGI (reference sequence). The CDR3 sequence: CASSYSLLGGYGYTF. CDR3 in DNA: TGTGCCAGCAGTTACTCACTATTGGGGGGCTATGGCTACACCTTC.

V usage is TRBV6-1 and J usage is TRBJ1-6, with a possible D match to TRBD1 (5 bases). This CDR3 is built from 14 residues. CDR1 is MNHNS and CDR2 is SASEGT in the germline V gene. Trimming shortened V by 3 bases and J by 5 bases, and 8 bases separated the two germline ends. CDR3 region: CASSERQNNSPLHF. For the CDR3, the DNA is TGTGCCAGCAGTGAGAGACAGAATAATTCACCCCTCCACTTT.

A remark on this clonotype: A read error is possible here, since a much larger clone lies one base away. This chain uses TRBV7-9 with TRBJ1-1; no reliable D call. The length of the CDR3 is 11 residues. The germline gives CDR1 SEHNR, CDR2 FQNEAQ (reference sequence). Between the trimmed V and J ends, which lost 4 bases and 7 bases, there was a span of 7 bases. CDR3 nucleotide sequence: TGTGCCAGCAGCTCCGCGAGTGAAGCTTTCTTT. Translated: CASSSASEAFF.

The CDR3: CASSLYLDRVYEQYF. The CDR3 DNA is TGTGCCAGCAGTTTATATCTGGACAGGGTTTACGAGCAGTACTTC. The chain uses TRBV28 and TRBJ2-7; 8 positions match TRBD1. The CDR3 consists of 15 residues. CDR1 and CDR2 (germline): MDHEN, SYDVKM. V was pared by 1 base and J by 4 bases, with 6 bases of the junction left unmatched.

The chain recombines TRBV18 with TRBJ2-3; D remains ambiguous. CDR1 is KGHSH, CDR2 LQKENI, per germline. The CDR3 consists of 17 residues. Deletions cut 1 base from V and 5 bases from J, with 19 bases between. CDR3 loop: CASSPLLLPNKGDTQYF. The DNA for the CDR3 is TGTGCCAGCTCACCACTTTTATTACCCAATAAGGGAGATACGCAGTATTTT. Full variable domain (missing parts from reference TRBV18 and TRBJ2-3): NAGVMQNPRHLVRRRGQEARLRCSPMKGHSHVYWYRQLPEEGLKFMVYLQKENIIDESGMPKERFSAEFPKEGPSILRIQQVVRGDSAAYFCASSPLLLPNKGDTQYFGPGTRLTVL.

The V and J genes are TRBV11-2 and TRBJ1-1; no reliable D call. The CDR3 runs 16 residues. V was cut by 2 bases and J by 3 bases, with 16 bases left in between. Germline lookup yields CDR1 SGHAT and CDR2 FQNNGV. The CDR3 region has the DNA TGTGCCAGCAGCTTATGGTCTATAGGGTCCGACACTGAAGCTTTCTTT. Its protein is CASSLWSIGSDTEAFF.

This clonotype was recorded at least ten times. Here the CDR3 reads CASSRLGQGNGGPEAFF. The CDR3, as DNA: TGTGCCAGCAGCCGACTTGGACAGGGGAACGGTGGGCCTGAAGCTTTCTTT. This chain links TRBV7-9 with TRBJ1-1; 9 nucleotides agree with TRBD1. Germline V gene sequence: CDR1 SEHNR, CDR2 FQNEAQ (reference sequence). The CDR3 has 17 residues. The J segment lost 6 bases and the V segment lost 5 bases, leaving 16 bases of the junction unmatched.

This chain connects TRBV7-9 to TRBJ1-5; D is possibly TRBD1 (5 bases). This CDR3 is 17 amino acids long. Germline V gene lookup returns CDR1 SEHNR and CDR2 FQNEAQ (reference sequence). V gave up 5 bases and J gave up 2 bases, with 19 bases separating them. CDR3 loop: CASSAGAGDGGNQPQHF. For the CDR3, the DNA is TGTGCCAGCAGCGCGGGCGCGGGGGACGGAGGCAATCAGCCCCAGCATTTT.

The genes are TRBV28 and TRBJ2-1; D is ambiguous. With 7 bases removed from V and 9 bases from J, the gap between germline ends came to 22 bases. CDR3 length: 15 amino acids. Per the germline V gene, CDR1 is MDHEN and CDR2 is SYDVKM. The CDR3 DNA reads TGTGCCAGCACCCGTGCGGTGGGTCCCATGGGTGAGCAGTTCTTC. Amino acids: CASTRAVGPMGEQFF.

This clonotype was counted between two and nine times. This chain connects TRBV28 to TRBJ1-2, with TRBD1 identical over 10 bases. The germline V gene has CDR1 MDHEN and CDR2 SYDVKM. This CDR3 has 14 residues. V shed 1 base and J 8 bases; nucleotides not matched to a gene: 4. This CDR3 is CASSLSGQGMGYTF. CDR3 sequence (DNA): TGTGCCAGCAGTTTATCGGGACAGGGGATGGGCTACACCTTC.

This clonotype has at least ten counts. The V and J genes are TRBV7-2 and TRBJ2-1; TRBD1 might be the D (5 bases). V was shortened by 3 bases and J by 6 bases, with 12 bases between the two germline ends. Per the germline V gene, CDR1 is SGHTA and CDR2 is FQGNSA. The CDR3 is 14 amino acids. Written as DNA, the CDR3 is TGTGCCAGCAGCTTTTACAGGCAGGTCAATGAGCAGTTCTTC. This translates into CASSFYRQVNEQFF.

V is TRBV6-2 or TRBV6-3 and J is TRBJ2-6, with D perhaps TRBD1 or TRBD2 (5 bases each). Germline CDR1 and CDR2: MNHEY and SVGEGT. The CDR3 is 19 residues long. V was pared by 5 bases and J by 2 bases, with 22 bases between. This CDR3 reads CASSGSTGPSHPGANVLTF. DNA of the CDR3: TGTGCCAGCAGTGGATCGACGGGACCCTCTCATCCTGGGGCCAACGTCCTGACTTTC.

This clonotype was seen a handful of times. The chain recombines TRBV5-6 with TRBJ2-7, with a possible D match to TRBD1 (6 bases). The CDR3 length is 14 residues. V lost 4 bases to trimming and J lost 3 bases, with 14 bases between them. CDR1 is SGHDT, CDR2 YYEEEE, per germline. CDR3 DNA sequence: TGTGCCAGCAGCGCCGGGACATGGCTCTACGAGCAGTACTTC. Residues: CASSAGTWLYEQYF.

V usage is TRBV7-9 and J usage is TRBJ1-1; D is perhaps TRBD1 (5 bases). The CDR3 spans 15 residues. The V gene lost 6 bases and the J gene lost 4 bases, with 18 bases spanning the gap. Germline V gene sequence: CDR1 SEHNR, CDR2 FQNEAQ (reference sequence). CDR3 region: CASRSQAGRGTEAFF. The CDR3 nucleotides are TGTGCCAGCAGATCTCAGGCGGGGAGGGGCACTGAAGCTTTCTTT.

The chain is built from TRBV10-3 and TRBJ2-3; D gene unclear. The J call may be faulty, since TRBJ1-5 better matches the DNA end. Germline V gene data show CDR1 as ENHRY and CDR2 as SYGVKD. There are 12 residues in the CDR3. The CDR3 nucleotides are TGTGCCATCAGTCCGACTAGCGCCACGCAGCATTTT. It encodes CAISPTSATQHF.

This clonotype has just a few counts. V gene TRBV27 combines with J gene TRBJ2-1; a possible D gene is TRBD1 (5 bases). Trimming pared 4 bases from V and 2 bases from J, leaving 15 bases between. Per the germline V gene, CDR1 is MNHEY and CDR2 is SMNVEV (reference sequence). The CDR3 length is 16 residues. DNA of the CDR3: TGTGCCAGCAGTTCAGGGTTCGGAGTTACCTACAATGAGCAGTTCTTC. This codes for CASSSGFGVTYNEQFF.

J is TRBJ1-3 and V is TRBV7-9; D is ambiguous. V lost 7 bases, J lost 3 bases, and 19 bases lay in between. Germline CDR1 and CDR2: SEHNR and FQNEAQ (reference sequence). The CDR3 is made up of 16 amino acids. The CDR3 DNA sequence: TGTGCCAGCATAGGTATAGCCCCTTGGAATGGAAACACCATATATTTT. The encoded protein is CASIGIAPWNGNTIYF.

The rearrangement uses TRBV12-3 or TRBV12-4 and TRBJ1-4; D gene uncertain. The CDR3 covers 14 residues. V dropped 4 bases and J dropped 4 bases, with 10 bases sitting between them. CDR3 in amino acids: CASSWETDNEKLFF. In nucleotides, the CDR3 is TGTGCCAGCAGTTGGGAGACGGATAATGAAAAACTGTTTTTT.

Many counts were recorded for this clonotype. The chain couples TRBV7-8 to TRBJ2-2; TRBD2 aligns across 12 bases. J gave up 5 bases and V 3 bases, and 4 bases lay outside the gene matches. This CDR3 comprises 16 residues. Germline-derived CDR1 and CDR2 are SGHVS and FQNEAQ. This CDR3 is CASSFLAGGSTGELFF. CDR3 bases: TGTGCCAGCAGCTTCCTAGCGGGAGGGTCTACCGGGGAGCTGTTTTTT.

The V and J genes are TRBV7-3 and TRBJ2-2, with 7 bases that match TRBD1. CDR1 is SGHTA and CDR2 is FQGTGA in the germline V gene. V lost 3 bases to trimming and J lost 3 bases; unmatched junction nucleotides: 4. The CDR3 runs to 15 residues. The CDR3 DNA reads as TGTGCCAGCAGCTTGACAGGGTTGCACACCGGGGAGCTGTTTTTT. Translated, it gives CASSLTGLHTGELFF.

Worth noting for this clonotype: Germline and junction disagree at one end, which may indicate a read error. The gene calls are TRBV4-3 and TRBJ2-7; 10 bases line up with TRBD2. The CDR3 extends over 16 amino acids. Germline V lookup: CDR1 LGHNA, CDR2 YSLEER. CDR3 loop: CTSSQDGASGSYEQYF. In DNA form, the CDR3 reads TGCACCAGCAGCCAAGATGGTGCTAGCGGGAGCTACGAGCAGTACTTC.

There are a few counts of this clonotype. The chain combines TRBV12-3 or TRBV12-4 with TRBJ1-1; no definite D call. V lost 6 bases and J 6 bases, leaving 8 bases between the germline ends. This CDR3 contains 11 residues. The CDR3 region is CASSDYSEAFF. As DNA, the CDR3 is TGTGCCAGCAGCGACTATTCTGAAGCTTTCTTT.

V is TRBV27 and J is TRBJ2-1; 10 nucleotides line up with TRBD2. The germline V gene encodes CDR1 MNHEY and CDR2 SMNVEV (reference sequence). V was clipped by 0 bases and J by 7 bases; unmatched bases: 9. This CDR3 comprises 17 residues. The CDR3 here is CASSLSSLAGVWNEQFF. In nucleotides, the CDR3 is TGTGCCAGCAGTTTATCGAGCCTAGCGGGAGTTTGGAATGAGCAGTTCTTC.

This clonotype has a single count. The chain recombines TRBV27 with TRBJ2-5, with no clear D. The CDR3 contains 14 residues. Germline-derived CDR1 and CDR2 are MNHEY and SMNVEV (reference sequence). Trimming cost V 5 bases and J 4 bases, with 14 bases left between them. Here the CDR3 reads CASSLGARLETQYF. CDR3 in DNA: TGTGCCAGCAGTCTCGGCGCCCGACTAGAGACCCAGTACTTC.